This is a list of T cell receptor beta chains from one sample in a study of identical twins. MiXCR was run by TCRdb on the 5' RACE reads, yielding one entry per CDR3 protein. The sample lists about 730,000 distinct CDR3 sequences; about 20% were seen once. The sample was also reused in another study, on T cells expressing NK-cell markers.

Sequencing was performed on PBMCs. The source is a woman between 18 and 29 years old in good health. Each CDR3 is given with its conserved first and last residue. The order of the fields is V gene, CDR3 protein.

>TRBV11-2
CASSLEASYGDTQYF
>TRBV12-3/TRBV12-4
CASSSHGTSGNEQYF
>TRBV20-1
CSAEGPGGNTEAFF
>TRBV20-1
CSATYLGSFNEQFF
>TRBV10-3
CAISENGGDTGELFF
>TRBV7-9
CASSFRRTGNEQFF
>TRBV12-3/TRBV12-4
CASSPGIEYEQYF
>TRBV20-1
CSAGTSGSFREQFF
>TRBV7-2
CASSNQVGEQYF
>TRBV12-3/TRBV12-4
CASRMAGSGNTIYF
>TRBV12-3/TRBV12-4
CASSRQKSSYNEQFF
>TRBV12-3/TRBV12-4
CASSFGGAGEAFF
>TRBV5-5
CASSLVSGRAWETQYF
>TRBV29-1
CSVGPGLAGDNEQFF
>TRBV5-1
CASSSRDSTIQETQYF
>TRBV6-1
CARLAGGSYNEQFF
>TRBV12-3/TRBV12-4
CASSGWGAEGWNEQFF
>TRBV6-4
CASSGSRDRGNSNQPQHF
>TRBV7-9
CASSPWTRGGNNYGYTF
>TRBV5-1
CASSLAPPLQHEQFF
>TRBV29-1
CSAQGFTSTDTQYF
>TRBV20-1
CSARLGAGGTDTQYF
>TRBV11-3
CASSLAIQGPGEQYF